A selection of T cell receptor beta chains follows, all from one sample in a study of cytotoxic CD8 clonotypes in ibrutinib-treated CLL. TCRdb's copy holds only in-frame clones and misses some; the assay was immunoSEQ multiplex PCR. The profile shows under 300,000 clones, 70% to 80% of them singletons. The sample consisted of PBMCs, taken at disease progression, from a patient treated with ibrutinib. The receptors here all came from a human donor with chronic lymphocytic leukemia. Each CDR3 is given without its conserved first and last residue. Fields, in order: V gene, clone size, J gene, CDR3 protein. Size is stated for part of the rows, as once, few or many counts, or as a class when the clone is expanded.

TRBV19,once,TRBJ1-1,ASNRQPNTEAF
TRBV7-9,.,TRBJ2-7,ASSPHSYEQY
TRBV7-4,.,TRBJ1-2,ASSLVQGRGANYGYT
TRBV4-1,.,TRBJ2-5,ASSQTGTPPQETQY
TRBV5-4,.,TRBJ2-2,ASRLAGLAGELF
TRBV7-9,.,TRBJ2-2,ASSVTGLELWQTGELF
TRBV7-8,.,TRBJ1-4,ASSARQGISTNEKLF
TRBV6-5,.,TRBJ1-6,ASSSPTGANSPLH
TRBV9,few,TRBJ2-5,ASSGTSQETQY
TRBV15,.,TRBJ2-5,ATSIPGGPQETQY
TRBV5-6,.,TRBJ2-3,ASSFSSTDTQY
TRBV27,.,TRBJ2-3,ASQREGRLTDTQY
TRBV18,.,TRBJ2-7,ASSPDRVWGEQY
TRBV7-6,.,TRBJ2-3,ASSLAGGGDTQY
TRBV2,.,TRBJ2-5,ASRGEETQY
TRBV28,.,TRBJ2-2,ASSLRGLSTGELF
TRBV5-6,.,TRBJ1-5,ASSSMGWDGYSNQPQH
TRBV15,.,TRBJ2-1,ATSSPGTSSYNEQF
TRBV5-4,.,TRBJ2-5,ASSLRGGETQY
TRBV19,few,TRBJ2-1,ASSWDYANEQF
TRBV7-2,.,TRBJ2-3,ASSLEGRGTDTQY
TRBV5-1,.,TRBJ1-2,ASSGTSYGYT
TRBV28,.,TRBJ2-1,ASRVTDEQF
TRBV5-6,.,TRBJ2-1,ASSSLAGGLSYNEQF
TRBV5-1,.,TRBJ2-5,ASSLAWQWRETQY
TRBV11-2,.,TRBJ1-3,ASSLAGDSGNTIY
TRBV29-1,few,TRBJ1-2,SVEDIGRSYGYT
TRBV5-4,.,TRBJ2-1,ASSLESGVVYNEQF
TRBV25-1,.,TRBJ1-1,ASSVRGTEAF
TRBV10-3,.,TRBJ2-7,AISERDSQYEQY
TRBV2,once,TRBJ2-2,ASSALRGDGELF
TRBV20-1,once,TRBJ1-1,SASSKTEAF
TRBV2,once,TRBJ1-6,ASGAGIYNSPLH
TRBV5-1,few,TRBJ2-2,ASSLENGPGELF
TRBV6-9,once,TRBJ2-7,ASSYQGLAGTYEQY
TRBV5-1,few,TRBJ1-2,ASSLGSAYSYGYT
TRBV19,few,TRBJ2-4,ASRNLDIIAKNIQY
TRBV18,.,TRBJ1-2,ASSPPSGATGYT
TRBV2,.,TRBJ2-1,ASIEGRHYNEQF
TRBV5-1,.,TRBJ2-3,ASKEGAGTDTQY
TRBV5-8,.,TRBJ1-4,ASSPNRGETNEKLF
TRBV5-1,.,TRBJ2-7,ASRRTLEGEQY
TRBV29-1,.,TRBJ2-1,SVPSGIDYNEQF
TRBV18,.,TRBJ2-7,ASSPWDRGAYEQY
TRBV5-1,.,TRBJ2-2,ASSLPSGSYTGELF
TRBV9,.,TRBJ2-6,ASSAQTRHRDSGANVLT